This T cell receptor (beta chain) was identified during a study of cytomegalovirus exposure and HLA in healthy donors. Study results and caveats: A subsequent analysis found that TCR clusters from the first cohort also tended to co-occur in the 90 to 150 validation repertoires, with around 94% of cluster scores above 0.

TCRdb's table, derived via immunoSEQ multiplex PCR, lists solely in-frame clones and lacks some. The table includes roughly 200,000 clones, around nine tenths detected once. In the case of this clone: The antigen remains undetermined.

The CDR3 has 14 amino acids. Germline loops: CDR1 MGHRA, CDR2 YSYEKL. With 4 bases clipped from V and 0 bases from J, the junction kept 1 base outside the gene matches. The source material was PBMCs. This rearrangement joins TRBV4-1 to TRBJ1-2, with TRBD1 matching 8 bases. The receptor's source is a man under 40 in good health and CMV-seropositive. CDR3 coding DNA: TGCGCCAGCAGCCGGACAGGGACTAACTATGGCTACACCTTC. Translating it yields CASSRTGTNYGYTF.